One T cell receptor (beta chain) is described in this entry. The target of this receptor is not known. No base quality information exists; no much larger clone differs at one position. The entire amount of isolated RNA was reverse transcribed using the High Capacity cDNA Reverse Transcription Kit, so the sequenced TCRB transcripts were expressed ones. Naive, central memory and regulatory T cell samples underwent deep immunoSEQ sequencing, averaging about 3.57 million total reads per sample. Sorted cells were lysed in RLT buffer, and RNA was extracted using DNase-treated RNeasy Micro or Mini kits according to cell number. Each cell subset was processed separately to prevent cross-contamination, with patient and healthy donor samples processed together. Using the immunoSEQ multiplex PCR, TCRB sequences were amplified from cDNA into 87-bp fragments spanning the CDR3 region. Sequencing of the amplicons was performed on the Illumina HiSeq platform. The authors processed their data as follows. Synthetic template baselines were used to correct PCR bias computationally, reads within Hamming distance 2 were collapsed, and singletons that could not be merged were discarded. Reads were aligned against IMGT so that V, D and J genes, CDR3 length and insertions or deletions at six rearrangement sites could be assigned. Within each subset, clonotype counts were normalized to sorted cell number, after which true diversity and Gini coefficients were computed with the tcR R package. Repertoire sharing was quantified using the overlap coefficient calculated on TCRB nucleotide sequences. Out-of-frame TCRB sequences from naive cells were analyzed to stand in for the pre-selection repertoire. In its TCRdb copy, this immuneACCESS table keeps in-frame sequences only and misses some clones. Where compared with another copy, unresolved V genes explain less than half of these, and the others have no known cause. From that table come the V and J calls and clone size; the DNA was used to work out D and trimming. The sample table lists 400,000 to 600,000 clones, roughly 30% of them with a count of one. The ten top clones hold about 0.065% of the sample.

Reading the germline V gene gives CDR1 SGHRS and CDR2 YFSETQ. The CDR3 contains 15 residues, cysteine and phenylalanine counted. Just the 45-base CDR3 DNA is kept, in frame starting at base 1. Germline trimming amounts to 4 bases on V and 5 bases on J, with 4 as the count of junction bases outside the gene matches. This sample stems from a study of beta chain features in type 1 diabetes (dated by TCRdb to 2016 to 2019). Notes on the research overall: No differences in mean age, gender distribution, total cell number or subset yield were found between patients and healthy donors. A total of some 110 million sorted cells were examined across all samples, and a strong correlation was observed between cell number per subset and RNA yield. In the study, recently diagnosed type 1 diabetes patients and matched healthy donors were compared on the TCRB repertoires of their sorted circulating CD4+ T cell subsets. Naive and central memory subsets were obtained from all 30 or so donors, but regulatory and stem cell-like memory subsets were isolated from only 8 patients and roughly eight healthy donors. General study outcomes and caveats: A moderate but significant shortening of TCRB CDR3 length was observed in type 1 diabetes patients in all four CD4+ subsets. PCR might favor shorter templates, but patient and control samples were amplified and corrected together, so any skew would affect both groups equally. Naive, central memory and regulatory TCRB repertoires appeared to be more alike among patients than among healthy donors. Because cDNA rather than genomic DNA was sequenced, highly expressing activated cells could have been over-represented, although no difference in activation and CD3 levels was found between groups. HLA sub-analyses involved small numbers of individuals, so any influence of HLA type on TCRB rearrangement remained unresolved. At VDJ recombination sites, patients with type 1 diabetes made fewer insertions and deleted more nucleotides, a pattern implying thymic rearrangement abnormalities.

Each donor gave one peripheral blood draw, averaging approximately 110 mL, which was collected into heparinised tubes. Using a panel that included CD45RO, CCR7, CD25, CD127, CD95 and CD27, naive, central memory, regulatory and stem cell-like memory CD4+ T cells were sorted on a BD FACSAria II. Purity was above 95% for every sorted population. PBMCs were isolated immediately by Lymphoprep density gradient centrifugation and stained directly without culture. To minimize batch effects, samples were stained and sorted in pairs, one healthy donor with one patient per experiment. The sequencing input was naive CD4+ T cells from blood. Taken with the paper, the label for cell subset or site translates to: true naive CD4+ T cells. The chain employs TRBV5-1 and TRBJ2-2; 11 central bases correspond to TRBD2. The TCR comes from a man aged 18 to 29 in good health. The CDR3 amino acid sequence is: CASSNLAGGTGELFF. Read as DNA, the sequence is TGCGCCAGCAGCAATCTAGCGGGAGGAACCGGGGAGCTGTTTTTT.